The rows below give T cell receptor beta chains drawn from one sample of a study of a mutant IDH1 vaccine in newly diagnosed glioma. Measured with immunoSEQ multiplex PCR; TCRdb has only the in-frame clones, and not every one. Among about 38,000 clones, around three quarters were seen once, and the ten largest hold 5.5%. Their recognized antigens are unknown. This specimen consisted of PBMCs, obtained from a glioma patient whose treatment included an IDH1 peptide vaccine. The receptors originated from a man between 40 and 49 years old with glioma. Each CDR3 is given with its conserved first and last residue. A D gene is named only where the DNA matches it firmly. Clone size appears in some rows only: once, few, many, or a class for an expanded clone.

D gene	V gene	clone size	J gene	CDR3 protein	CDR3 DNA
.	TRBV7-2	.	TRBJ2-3	CAATRDTDTQYF	TGTGCCGCAACCCGGGACACAGATACGCAGTATTTT
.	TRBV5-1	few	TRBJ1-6	CASSLRGGQKSPLHF	TGCGCCAGCAGCTTGCGAGGGGGTCAAAAATCACCCCTCCACTTT
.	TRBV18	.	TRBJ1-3	CASSPRSTAGNTIYF	TGTGCCAGCTCACCACGGTCCACCGCCGGAAACACCATATATTTT
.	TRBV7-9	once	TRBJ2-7	CASSGSGTEGSYAYEQYF	TGTGCCAGCAGCGGCTCCGGGACGGAAGGAAGTTATGCCTACGAGCAGTACTTC
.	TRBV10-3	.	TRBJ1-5	CAISEGTSGVPQHF	TGTGCCATCAGTGAGGGGACCTCGGGGGTCCCCCAGCATTTT
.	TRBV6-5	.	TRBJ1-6	CASSFRPASPLHF	TGTGCCAGCAGTTTCCGGCCAGCTTCACCCCTCCACTTT
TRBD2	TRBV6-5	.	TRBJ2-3	CASKGGGALDTQYF	TGTGCCAGCAAAGGCGGGGGGGCCCTGGATACGCAGTATTTT
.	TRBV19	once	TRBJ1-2	CASSISLNYGYTF	TGTGCCAGTAGTATTTCATTGAACTATGGCTACACCTTC
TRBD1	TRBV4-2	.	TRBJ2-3	CASSPADRGLTDTQYF	TGTGCCAGCAGCCCAGCGGACAGGGGGCTCACAGATACGCAGTATTTT
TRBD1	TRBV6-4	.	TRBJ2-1	CASSDSGTVTYNEQFF	TGTGCCAGCAGTGACTCCGGGACAGTAACCTACAATGAGCAGTTCTTC
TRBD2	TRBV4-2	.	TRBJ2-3	CASSQVGAGGSGGTQYF	TGTGCCAGCAGCCAAGTTGGAGCGGGGGGGTCGGGTGGTACGCAGTATTTT
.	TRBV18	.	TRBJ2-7	CASSPGASYEQYF	TGTGCCAGCTCACCGGGCGCTTCCTACGAGCAGTACTTC
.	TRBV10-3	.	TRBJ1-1	CAISGEGEAFF	TGTGCCATCAGTGGAGAAGGGGAAGCTTTCTTT
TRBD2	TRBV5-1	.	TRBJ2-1	CASSIAGASYDEQFF	TGCGCCAGCAGCATAGCGGGGGCCAGTTACGATGAGCAGTTCTTC
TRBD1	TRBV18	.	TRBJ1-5	CASSPDRVDQPQHF	TGTGCCAGCTCGCCAGACAGGGTGGATCAGCCCCAGCATTTT
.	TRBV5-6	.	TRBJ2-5	CASSNYLRPLGGTQYF	TGTGCCAGCAGCAACTACCTCAGGCCGTTGGGGGGGACCCAGTACTTC
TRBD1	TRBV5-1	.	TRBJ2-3	CASSRTGGWDGDTQYF	TGCGCCAGCAGCAGGACAGGGGGCTGGGACGGAGATACGCAGTATTTT
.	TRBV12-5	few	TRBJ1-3	CASGLVSVPSVGNF	TGTGCTAGTGGTTTGGTATCGGTACCTAGCGTGGGGAATTTT
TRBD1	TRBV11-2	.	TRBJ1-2	CASSLAQGANSFF	TGTGCCAGCAGCTTAGCACAGGGGGCGAACTCCTTCTTC
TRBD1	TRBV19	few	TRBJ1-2	CASSMDGQVNYGYTF	TGTGCCAGTAGTATGGATGGACAGGTTAACTATGGCTACACCTTC
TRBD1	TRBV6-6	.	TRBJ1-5	CASMRQGADQPQHF	TGTGCCAGCATGAGACAGGGGGCAGACCAGCCCCAGCATTTT
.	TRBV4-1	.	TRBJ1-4	CASSQAERDDEKLFF	TGCGCCAGCAGCCAGGCCGAGCGGGATGATGAAAAACTGTTTTTT
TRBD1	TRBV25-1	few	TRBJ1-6	CASKGEGQGASALHF	TGTGCCAGCAAGGGTGAAGGACAGGGGGCTTCGGCCCTCCACTTT
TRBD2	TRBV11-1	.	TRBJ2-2	CASRPAGGPTGELFF	TGTGCCAGCAGGCCTGCGGGGGGGCCCACCGGGGAGCTGTTTTTT
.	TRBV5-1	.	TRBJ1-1	CASSQGVGGRNTEAFF	TGCGCCAGCAGCCAAGGGGTCGGGGGTCGGAACACTGAAGCTTTCTTT
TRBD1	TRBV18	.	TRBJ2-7	CASSRGTEGTYEQYF	TGTGCCAGCTCACGAGGGACAGAGGGAACCTACGAGCAGTACTTC
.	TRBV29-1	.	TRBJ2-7	CSVGSVFEQYF	TGCAGCGTTGGGTCGGTATTCGAGCAGTACTTC
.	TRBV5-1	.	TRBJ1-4	CASSLAGTEGEKLFF	TGCGCCAGCAGCTTGGCCGGGACTGAGGGCGAAAAACTGTTTTTT
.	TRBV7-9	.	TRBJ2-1	CASSLGLSSYNEQFF	TGTGCCAGCAGCTTAGGTCTGAGCTCCTACAATGAGCAGTTCTTC
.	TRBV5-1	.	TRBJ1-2	CASRKAGDYGYTF	TGCGCCAGTCGAAAGGCAGGGGACTATGGCTACACCTTC
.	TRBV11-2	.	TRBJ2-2	CASSLLGVGELFF	TGTGCCAGCAGCTTACTTGGGGTCGGGGAGCTGTTTTTT
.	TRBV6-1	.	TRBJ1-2	CASSAGISLYGYTF	TGTGCCAGCAGCGCAGGGATTAGCCTCTATGGCTACACCTTC
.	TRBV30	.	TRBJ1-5	CAWSRGVGQPQHF	TGTGCCTGGAGTAGGGGAGTGGGACAGCCCCAGCATTTT
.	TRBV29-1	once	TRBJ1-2	CSVDEDSPYYGYTF	TGCAGCGTTGACGAGGACAGCCCCTACTATGGCTACACCTTC
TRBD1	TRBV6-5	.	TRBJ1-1	CASSWEGAAEAFF	TGTGCCAGCAGTTGGGAGGGGGCGGCTGAAGCTTTCTTT